This section outlines one T cell receptor (beta chain) sequence together with its context. Antigen specificity is unknown. The CDR3 spans 15 residues. The V and J ends lost 2 bases and 0 bases respectively, with 7 bases between them. CDR1 SGHTA and CDR2 FQGTGA come from the germline V gene. The record originates from a study of cytomegalovirus exposure and HLA in healthy donors. Whole-study findings and limits: A later examination showed that TCR association rates differed by HLA locus, with DRB1 most and HLA-C fewest. Prior analysis indicated that the majority of TCR beta V segments exhibited productivity approximately 87% or approximately 30% of the time. Later analysis demonstrated an association between a missense DCLRE1C variant and TCR beta V- and J-gene trimming.

Amplification used 60 Vbeta primers and 13 Jbeta primers. Repertoires were generated with immunoSEQ multiplex PCR, while TCRdb's copy carries only in-frame clones and drops some. In the table there are about 190,000 clones, around 86% of which are singletons. The sequence came from a woman aged 45-59 years in good health and CMV-seropositive. The sample comprised PBMCs. The J gene is TRBJ1-4, the V gene TRBV7-3; D gene unclear. CDR3 sequence: CASSLEAATNEKLFF. Written as DNA, the CDR3 is TGTGCCAGCAGCTTAGAGGCAGCAACTAATGAAAAACTGTTTTTT.